This T cell receptor beta chain is drawn from a study of identical twins. Findings and caveats of the study: Fewer insertions marked abundant cord blood beta clonotypes; young adult naive trended weakly, memory not at all. For monozygotic twins, models underestimated out-of-frame TCR alpha sharing. Twins showed weaker excess sharing in their beta out-of-frame sequences.

Each donor (without exception) was a healthy Caucasian. This clonotype was counted at least ten times. The target antigen is unknown. This CDR3 comprises 14 residues. Trimming pared 1 base from V and 1 base from J, leaving 5 bases between. CDR1 and CDR2 from the germline V gene are SGHRS and YFSETQ. TCRdb reprocessed the 5' RACE reads with MiXCR, giving one entry per CDR3 protein. The sample includes around 280,000 distinct CDR3 sequences, 8% to 9% of them seen just once. The same sample was also used in a study of yellow fever vaccine responses in identical twins.

The receptor comes from a woman between 18 and 30 years old in good health. The specimen sequenced was memory (CD45RO+) T cells sorted from blood. The V gene is TRBV5-1, the J gene TRBJ2-2, with D unresolved. The CDR3 DNA is TGCGCCAGCAGCTTGAGAGAGAACACCGGGGAGCTGTTTTTT. The encoded protein is CASSLRENTGELFF.